The present entry profiles one TCR beta chain with its context. Documented time point: pre-treatment baseline. No patient had earlier systemic cancer treatment, concurrent immunosuppressants, or another active cancer. The CDR3 totals 15 residues. Losses at the gene ends were 5 bases for V and 0 bases for J; bases not matched to a gene: 6. The germline gives CDR1 SGHTA, CDR2 FQGNSA. This entry belongs to a study of blood T cell dynamics during melanoma immunotherapy. The data were produced by immunoSEQ multiplex PCR, yet TCRdb's version contains in-frame clones alone and is incomplete. The data contain 10,000 or so clones, about 90% of them singletons.

This TCR came from a human donor with melanoma. The chain is built from TRBV7-2 and TRBJ2-5; TRBD2 agrees at 7 bases. Here the sequenced sample was blood, taken from a patient treated with checkpoint blockade. Here the CDR3 reads CASSHGTTHQETQYF. CDR3 bases: TGTGCCAGCAGCCACGGGACTACACACCAAGAGACCCAGTACTTC.